Shown below are 15 T cell receptor beta chains from a single sample sequenced in a study of blood T cell repertoires in COVID-19. Some clones are missing from TCRdb's copy, which holds only in-frame ones; the method was immunoSEQ multiplex PCR. The sample shows fewer than 200,000 clones, about 72% of them seen only once. Sequencing was done on a sample of PBMCs or T cells enriched from blood (not recorded which). Receptors were obtained from a woman aged 45-65 years who had recovered from COVID-19.

This clone has a handful of counts. The chain has TRBV11-1 and TRBJ1-4, with a tentative D call TRBD1 (6 bases). The germline gives CDR1 SGHAT, CDR2 FQDESV (reference sequence). The CDR3 consists of 13 residues. Trimming cost V 5 bases and J 8 bases, with 12 bases left between them. The CDR3 sequence is CASSLQGGEKLFF. The CDR3 DNA reads TGTGCCAGCAGCCTACAGGGCGGCGAAAAACTGTTTTTT.

V usage is TRBV6-6 and J usage is TRBJ1-2; 12 bases are shared with TRBD1. The CDR3 is 20 amino acids. CDR1 is MNHNY and CDR2 is SVGAGI in the germline V gene (reference sequence). V lost 6 bases and J lost 2; bases outside the gene matches: 19. The CDR3: CASSDTYGTGGLLVNYGYTF. The CDR3, as DNA: TGTGCCAGCAGCGACACATATGGGACAGGGGGCTTATTGGTCAACTATGGCTACACCTTC.

This chain uses TRBV5-6 with TRBJ2-2; TRBD2 aligns across 7 bases. CDR1 and CDR2 (germline): SGHDT, YYEEEE. Losses at the gene ends were 1 base for V and 0 bases for J; bases not matched to a gene: 6. The CDR3 is 17 amino acids. CDR3 DNA sequence: TGTGCCAGCAGCTTGACCGGGAGGTCCTCGAACACCGGGGAGCTGTTTTTT. Residues: CASSLTGRSSNTGELFF.

The V call is TRBV15, the J call TRBJ2-1; 8 nucleotides align to TRBD2. The CDR3 totals 21 residues. V dropped 5 bases and J dropped 0; count of bases not matched to a gene: 21. The germline CDR1 and CDR2 sequences are LNHNV and YYDKDF (reference sequence). The CDR3 sequence is CATSGAVGPLAETSSYNEQFF. CDR3 sequence (DNA): TGTGCCACCAGCGGAGCTGTCGGACCACTAGCGGAGACGAGCTCCTACAATGAGCAGTTCTTC.

This chain uses TRBV6-1 with TRBJ2-7; D unresolved. CDR1 and CDR2 from the germline V gene are MNHNS and SASEGT. With 4 bases removed from V and 0 bases from J, the gap between germline ends came to 16 bases. This CDR3 is built from 16 residues. CDR3 coding DNA: TGTGCCAGCAGTGGCCCCAGGCGATTGAGCTCCTACGAGCAGTACTTC. Residues: CASSGPRRLSSYEQYF.

J is TRBJ1-2 and V is TRBV5-1, with 9 bases fitting TRBD1. The CDR3 covers 15 residues. Germline V gives CDR1 SGHRS, CDR2 YFSETQ. Germline trimming cut 4 bases from V and 4 bases from J; bases unmatched to any gene: 8. The CDR3 DNA is TGCGCCAGCAGCACGACAGGGGGTGTCAGCTATGGCTACACCTTC. Its protein is CASSTTGGVSYGYTF.

The rearrangement links TRBV13 to TRBJ1-1; 11 bases fit TRBD1. Germline CDR1 and CDR2: PRHDT and FYEKMQ (reference sequence). This CDR3 is 14 amino acids long. J gave up 3 bases and V 5 bases, and 2 bases lay outside the gene matches. The CDR3 loop is CASSRTGGDTEAFF. CDR3 sequence (DNA): TGTGCCAGCAGCAGGACAGGGGGCGACACTGAAGCTTTCTTT.

This chain links TRBV4-1 with TRBJ2-3, with 8 bases identical to TRBD1. The germline gives CDR1 MGHRA, CDR2 YSYEKL. This CDR3 region has 17 residues. V shed 0 bases, J shed 4 bases, and the junction held 9 bases outside the gene matches. CDR3 loop: CASSQEQGAKRADTQYF. The CDR3 nucleotides read TGCGCCAGCAGCCAAGAGCAGGGGGCGAAGAGGGCAGATACGCAGTATTTT.

This clone showed up just once. This chain joins TRBV28 and TRBJ2-7, with D perhaps TRBD1 (6 bases). Per germline, CDR1 MDHEN and CDR2 SYDVKM. The CDR3 length is 18 residues. Trimming cost V 3 bases and J 1 base, with 22 bases left between them. CDR3 nucleotides: TGTGCCAGCAGTTTCATTGTGCCATGGTGGCAGGGGTCCTACGAGCAGTACTTC. It translates to CASSFIVPWWQGSYEQYF.

J is TRBJ2-3 and V is TRBV6-2 or TRBV6-3; no clear D. CDR3 length equals 15 residues. Germline V lookup: CDR1 MNHEY, CDR2 SVGEGT. Trimming shortened V by 2 bases and J by 0 bases, and 9 bases separated the two germline ends. The CDR3 coding sequence is TGTGCCAGCAGTTACAGCAGCGTTAGCACAGATACGCAGTATTTT. This translates into CASSYSSVSTDTQYF.

The chain is built from TRBV6-9 and TRBJ2-7; the D gene is possibly TRBD1 (5 bases). The V and J ends lost 3 bases and 7 bases respectively, with 16 bases between them. The CDR3 is 14 residues long. Germline values: CDR1 MNHGY, CDR2 SVAAGI. The CDR3 region has the DNA TGTGCCAGCAGTTACAGAGGCAGGGAAGGGGAGCAGTACTTC. Translated, it gives CASSYRGREGEQYF.

The genes are TRBV4-1 and TRBJ2-1; TRBD1 aligns across 10 bases. The CDR3 is 18 amino acids. Germline V gene lookup returns CDR1 MGHRA and CDR2 YSYEKL. Unmatched junction bases numbered 11, after V lost 3 bases and J lost 3 bases. The CDR3 DNA sequence: TGCGCCAGCAGCCAGGATAACGTAAGGACAGGGGGCTACAATGAGCAGTTCTTC. Translating it yields CASSQDNVRTGGYNEQFF.

The gene calls are TRBV24-1 and TRBJ2-5, with TRBD2 identical over 7 bases. Germline CDR1 is KGHDR and CDR2 is SFDVKD. J lost 4 bases, V lost 5 bases, and 12 bases had no gene match. The CDR3 spans 16 residues. CDR3 sequence reads: CATSGSSGRSAETQYF. In nucleotides, the CDR3 is TGTGCCACCAGTGGGTCTAGCGGACGCAGCGCAGAGACCCAGTACTTC.

The CDR3 region is CASSPTGSRGRLNEQFF. The DNA for the CDR3 is TGTGCCAGCAGTCCAACCGGGTCGCGGGGGAGACTAAATGAGCAGTTCTTC. The V and J genes are TRBV27 and TRBJ2-1; 7 bases align to TRBD2. Losses at the gene ends were 5 bases for V and 7 bases for J; bases not matched to a gene: 17. Germline values: CDR1 MNHEY, CDR2 SMNVEV (reference sequence). The CDR3 runs 17 residues.

The V call is TRBV7-8, the J call TRBJ2-7; D gene ambiguous. Trimming removed 4 bases at V and 13 bases at J, with 14 bases between. The CDR3 has 11 residues. From germline, CDR1 is SGHVS and CDR2 FQNEAQ. DNA of the CDR3: TGTGCCAGCAGCTACGGAGCTTCTTTCTACTTC. Its translation: CASSYGASFYF.